The clone carrying this TCR beta chain was seen a few times. TCRdb reprocessed the 5' RACE reads via MiXCR and lists one record per CDR3 protein. The data hold approximately 180,000 distinct CDR3 sequences, with 16% observed a single time. This CDR3 region has 14 residues. Per the germline V gene, CDR1 is SEHNR and CDR2 is FQNEAQ (reference sequence). The germline V and J ends were trimmed by 1 base and 6 bases, with 13 bases remaining between them. These data originate in a study of T-cell memory formation after mild COVID-19. This TCR was recovered from an adult woman who had mild COVID-19 (a few samples of this study predate the infection). Cell type and time point are not known. The chain uses TRBV7-9 and TRBJ2-7; maybe TRBD2 (6 bases). Material for sequencing was PBMCs or a T cell subset sorted from them (not recorded which). The CDR3 protein is CASSLEVREAEQYF. Here the CDR3 DNA reads TGTGCCAGCAGCTTAGAGGTTAGGGAGGCCGAGCAGTACTTC.